This T cell receptor (beta chain) came from a study of cytomegalovirus exposure and HLA in healthy donors. PCR used 60 Vbeta primers and 13 Jbeta primers. Only in-frame clones appear in the TCRdb table, and some are missing; sequencing was by immunoSEQ multiplex PCR. The sample yields 150,000 to 200,000 clones, around 75% seen once. Broader study findings: Reportedly, TCR beta sequences accurately predicted HLA-A and HLA-B alleles in most subjects.

Details on this clone: Antigen: not known.

In germline, CDR1 is MNHEY, CDR2 SMNVEV (reference sequence). V shed 6 bases and J shed 0 bases, with 9 bases lying between them. The CDR3 is 15 residues long. Sequences were obtained from PBMCs. The TCR sequence derives from a woman in her 30s in good health and CMV-seropositive. This sequence joins TRBV27 and TRBJ1-6, with D maybe TRBD1 (6 bases). CDR3 region: CASRTGSSYNSPLHF. The CDR3, as DNA: TGTGCCAGCAGAACAGGGAGCTCCTATAATTCACCCCTCCACTTT.